The 5 T cell receptor beta chains below come from one sample, sequenced in a study of blood T cell repertoires in COVID-19. Libraries were prepared by immunoSEQ multiplex PCR; TCRdb keeps only in-frame clonotypes and omits some of them. The repertoire holds 200,000 to 300,000 clones, with 70% to 85% as singletons. The sequenced sample consisted of peripheral blood. The source of these receptors is a woman aged 80 or older with acute or convalescent COVID-19.

This chain links TRBV15 with TRBJ1-5; possibly TRBD1 for D (6 bases). Trimming took off 4 bases at V and 7 bases at J, with 14 bases between the two ends. Germline lookup yields CDR1 LNHNV and CDR2 YYDKDF (reference sequence). The CDR3 contains 14 residues. CDR3 in DNA: TGTGCCACCAGCAAGGGGGGGTCGGGACAGCCCCAGCATTTT. It translates to CATSKGGSGQPQHF.

The chain combines TRBV29-1 with TRBJ1-1; D remains ambiguous. The CDR3 contains 12 residues. V was clipped by 4 bases and J by 2 bases, with 8 bases between them. Germline CDR1 and CDR2: SQVTM and ANQGSEA. CDR3 in DNA: TGCAGCGTTGTCGGTTTCAACACTGAAGCTTTCTTT. Residues: CSVVGFNTEAFF.

The chain combines TRBV5-6 with TRBJ1-5; 7 nucleotides align to TRBD1. The V and J ends lost 4 bases and 0 bases, in that order; junction bases with no gene match: 4. In germline, CDR1 is SGHDT, CDR2 YYEEEE. This CDR3 spans 15 amino acids. The CDR3 region has the DNA TGTGCCAGCAGCACACAGGGGTATAGCAATCAGCCCCAGCATTTT. Its translation: CASSTQGYSNQPQHF.

The chain joins TRBV2 to TRBJ2-1; 9 bases are shared with TRBD2. The J segment lost 7 bases and the V segment lost 7 bases, leaving 11 bases of the junction unmatched. This CDR3 spans 15 amino acids. Germline V lookup: CDR1 SNHLY, CDR2 FYNNEI. The CDR3 DNA reads TGTGCCAGCACCCTCGCGGGGGGGCCTAGGAATGAGCAGTTCTTC. This sequence encodes CASTLAGGPRNEQFF.

This clone has just one count. The rearrangement links TRBV5-1 to TRBJ2-5, with TRBD2 identical over 11 bases. The CDR3 spans 16 residues. Germline-derived CDR1 and CDR2 are SGHRS and YFSETQ. V gave up 4 bases and J gave up 1 base; unmatched junction bases: 6. The CDR3 sequence: CASSLGLAGSQETQYF. CDR3 sequence (DNA): TGCGCCAGCAGCCTCGGACTAGCGGGTTCCCAAGAGACCCAGTACTTC.